One and the same sample provided the 31 T cell receptor beta chains below, sequenced in a study of cytomegalovirus exposure and HLA in healthy donors. PCR was performed using 60 Vbeta and 13 Jbeta primers. Method: immunoSEQ multiplex PCR; TCRdb's copy keeps in-frame clones and lacks some. The sample lists 220,000 or so clones, roughly 70% occurring once. Sequenced input: PBMCs. Every receptor here comes from a young woman in good health and CMV-seronegative.

The gene calls are TRBV6-6 and TRBJ2-3; weak D call: TRBD1 (6 bases). The CDR3 length is 15 residues. Trimming took off 4 bases at V and 6 bases at J, with 17 bases between the two ends. Germline lookup yields CDR1 MNHNY and CDR2 SVGAGI (reference sequence). The CDR3 spells CASSSPGAPEDTQYF. The CDR3 nucleotides are TGTGCCAGCAGTTCCCCAGGGGCCCCCGAGGATACGCAGTATTTT.

This chain links TRBV29-1 with TRBJ1-1, with D perhaps TRBD1 (5 bases). The CDR3 has 13 amino acids. V lost 7 bases and J 4 bases, leaving 16 bases between the germline ends. Germline V gives CDR1 SQVTM, CDR2 ANQGSEA. CDR3 sequence (DNA): TGCAGCGCCACAAGGGCGCAGGGCACTGAAGCTTTCTTT. This sequence encodes CSATRAQGTEAFF.

This chain uses TRBV10-2 with TRBJ2-3; weak D call: TRBD2 (5 bases). Germline lookup yields CDR1 WSHSY and CDR2 SAAADI. This CDR3 has 13 residues. The V gene lost 5 bases and the J gene lost 2 bases, with 8 bases spanning the gap. For the CDR3, the DNA is TGCGCCAGCAGTAGAGCGGCCACAGATACGCAGTATTTT. Protein product: CASSRAATDTQYF.

This sequence joins TRBV7-9 and TRBJ1-1, with a possible D match to TRBD1 (6 bases). The CDR3 is 15 residues long. Trimming removed 2 bases from V and 7 bases from J, with 17 bases in between. Looked up from germline, CDR1 is SEHNR and CDR2 is FQNEAQ (reference sequence). CDR3 region: CASSLTGGGRGEAFF. CDR3 bases: TGTGCCAGCAGCTTAACGGGAGGGGGACGGGGTGAAGCTTTCTTT.

The chain's CDR3 is CASSDHDGGGFVTQFF. The CDR3 nucleotides are TGTGCCAGCAGTGACCATGATGGTGGAGGGTTCGTTACCCAGTTCTTC. This chain connects TRBV6-1 to TRBJ2-1; D perhaps matches TRBD2 (6 bases). CDR3 length: 16 residues. Germline assignment: CDR1 MNHNS and CDR2 SASEGT. The ends were cut back, 3 bases at V and 13 bases at J, with 25 bases in the middle.

Concerning this clone: An end of the junction does not agree with germline; a read error may underlie this. The chain is built from TRBV14 and TRBJ2-1; 10 nucleotides align to TRBD2. Germline CDR1 reads SGHDN; CDR2 reads FVKESK. CDR3 length equals 17 residues. CDR3 DNA: TGTGTCAGCAGCCAAGATCGGAGCGGGAGGGCTCTGGCAGAGCAGTTCTTC. Protein: CVSSQDRSGRALAEQFF.

The genes are TRBV19 and TRBJ2-5; a possible D gene is TRBD1 (5 bases). This CDR3 spans 17 amino acids. Per germline, CDR1 LNHDA and CDR2 SQIVND (reference sequence). Trimming stripped 6 bases from V and 1 base from J, with 21 bases between. CDR3 DNA: TGTGCCAGTAGGGAGACTCTAGGGGATAATCCCCAAGAGACCCAGTACTTC. This translates into CASRETLGDNPQETQYF.

The gene calls are TRBV20-1 and TRBJ1-2, with D unclear. Trimming pared 1 base from V and 6 bases from J, leaving 6 bases between. This CDR3 comprises 11 residues. The V gene's germline CDR1 is DFQATT and CDR2 SNEGSKA (reference sequence). The CDR3 region has the DNA TGCAGTGCTAGAGTCTCCCATGGCTACACCTTC. Amino acid sequence: CSARVSHGYTF.

The chain combines TRBV13 with TRBJ2-7; the D gene is possibly TRBD1 (6 bases). There are 14 residues in the CDR3. Germline V gives CDR1 PRHDT, CDR2 FYEKMQ (reference sequence). V lost 6 bases and J lost 7, with 19 bases in between. Written as DNA, the CDR3 is TGTGCCAGCAGTATCGGGACACCTCCTTTAGAGCAGTACTTC. Its translation is CASSIGTPPLEQYF.

CDR3 nucleotide sequence: TGCGCCAGCAGCTTGGGAAGGGCGGGGGGCACAGATACGCAGTATTTT. Amino acid sequence: CASSLGRAGGTDTQYF. V and J are TRBV5-1 and TRBJ2-3, with 7 nucleotides matching TRBD2. This CDR3 region has 16 residues. The V and J ends lost 0 bases and 1 base, in that order; junction bases with no gene match: 5. Germline CDR1 and CDR2: SGHRS and YFSETQ.

Comments on this clone: A read error may produce the germline difference seen at one junction end. Other nucleotide sequences in the sample specify the same CDR3. The chain carries TRBV6-4 and TRBJ1-6; the D gene is possibly TRBD1 (6 bases). Germline V lookup: CDR1 MRHNA, CDR2 SNTAGT. The CDR3 covers 13 residues. CDR3 DNA: TGTGCCTCCAGGGGCTCCTATAATTCCCCCCTCCACTTT. Translation: CASRGSYNSPLHF.

V usage is TRBV6-6 and J usage is TRBJ1-1; D not certain. The CDR3 sequence is 11 residues long. V was trimmed by 6 bases and J by 2 bases, leaving 4 bases between them. Per the germline V gene, CDR1 is MNHNY and CDR2 is SVGAGI (reference sequence). Here the CDR3 DNA reads TGTGCCAGCAGCTCCAACACTGAAGCTTTCTTT. Translating it yields CASSSNTEAFF.

This clone was seen only a few times. The V gene is TRBV7-9, the J gene TRBJ2-7; perhaps TRBD2 as D (6 bases). Trimming removed 5 bases from V and 2 bases from J, with 19 bases in between. This CDR3 has 16 amino acids. Per germline, CDR1 SEHNR and CDR2 FQNEAQ (reference sequence). The CDR3 loop is CASSRPGAERPYEQYF. CDR3 nucleotide sequence: TGTGCCAGCAGCCGCCCGGGAGCGGAACGTCCCTACGAGCAGTACTTC.

This rearrangement joins TRBV9 to TRBJ1-1, with unresolved D. Per the germline V gene, CDR1 is SGDLS and CDR2 is YYNGEE. CDR3 length: 13 residues. V lost 2 bases to trimming and J lost 5 bases, with 10 bases between them. CDR3 DNA sequence: TGTGCCAGCAGCGTCCTGGGAGAGACTGAAGCTTTCTTT. Its translation is CASSVLGETEAFF. The full variable domain, in which reference TRBV9 and TRBJ1-1 provide the parts outside the CDR3, is DSGVTQTPKHLITATGQRVTLRCSPRSGDLSVYWYQQSLDQGLQFLIQYYNGEERAKGNILERFSAQQFPDLHSELNLSSLELGDSALYFCASSVLGETEAFFGQGTRLTVV.

The chain is built from TRBV30 and TRBJ1-1, with TRBD1 matching over 8 bases. The germline V gene encodes CDR1 GTSNPN and CDR2 SVGIG (reference sequence). V lost 5 bases to trimming and J lost 5 bases; unmatched junction nucleotides: 4. The CDR3 contains 12 residues. CDR3 region: CAWGDRGTEAFF. CDR3 bases: TGTGCCTGGGGTGACAGGGGAACTGAAGCTTTCTTT.

The rearrangement links TRBV7-2 to TRBJ1-5, with no clear D. CDR1 SGHTA and CDR2 FQGNSA come from the germline V gene. This CDR3 comprises 16 residues. Trimming took 0 bases from V and 0 from J, leaving 9 bases between them. DNA of the CDR3: TGTGCCAGCAGCTTAGCGATGGGAGGTAGCAATCAGCCCCAGCATTTT. Amino acid sequence: CASSLAMGGSNQPQHF. Combining the CDR3 with reference TRBV7-2 and TRBJ1-5 gives the whole variable domain GAGVSQSPSNKVTEKGKDVELRCDPISGHTALYWYRQSLGQGLEFLIYFQGNSAPDKSGLPSDRFSAERTGGSVSTLTIQRTQQEDSAVYLCASSLAMGGSNQPQHFGDGTRLSIL.

A remark on this clone: Other DNA variants within this sample encode the same CDR3. This sequence joins TRBV10-3 and TRBJ2-2; tentatively, D is TRBD1 (6 bases). This CDR3 comprises 11 residues. Germline assignment: CDR1 ENHRY and CDR2 SYGVKD. The ends were cut back, 10 bases at V and 6 bases at J, with 9 bases in the middle. The CDR3 sequence: CATRGAGELFF. The CDR3 coding sequence is TGTGCCACCAGGGGAGCCGGGGAGCTGTTTTTT.

This sequence joins TRBV2 and TRBJ2-1, with 7 nucleotides matching TRBD2. V lost 8 bases and J lost 5; bases outside the gene matches: 6. The germline V gene has CDR1 SNHLY and CDR2 FYNNEI. The CDR3 extends over 13 amino acids. Here the CDR3 reads CASGGDQHNEQFF. The CDR3 nucleotides are TGTGCCAGCGGGGGGGACCAGCACAATGAGCAGTTCTTC.

The chain couples TRBV6-1 to TRBJ2-3, with 13 positions matching TRBD2. This CDR3 has 15 residues. Per the germline V gene, CDR1 is MNHNS and CDR2 is SASEGT. After removal of 6 bases from V and 8 bases from J, the junction contained 8 bases not matched to a gene. For the CDR3, the DNA is TGTGCCAGCAGAGGGACTAGCGGGGAGACTAGTACGCAGTATTTT. This codes for CASRGTSGETSTQYF.

The chain carries TRBV27 and TRBJ1-2; 7 bases fit TRBD1. The CDR3 consists of 14 residues. With V trimmed by 5 bases and J by 5 bases, 8 bases remained unmatched. Germline V gene lookup returns CDR1 MNHEY and CDR2 SMNVEV (reference sequence). This CDR3 is CASSLTGVSYGYTF. The CDR3 region has the DNA TGTGCCAGCAGTCTTACAGGGGTGTCTTATGGCTACACCTTC.

This clone was found once. This chain links TRBV5-6 with TRBJ2-3; possibly TRBD1 for D (5 bases). The ends were cut back, 0 bases at V and 5 bases at J, with 16 bases in the middle. CDR1 SGHDT and CDR2 YYEEEE come from the germline V gene. The CDR3 loop spans 16 amino acids. The CDR3 nucleotides are TGTGCCAGCAGCTTGGTGACGCCCGGTAGGGGAGATACGCAGTATTTT. Translation: CASSLVTPGRGDTQYF.

The V gene is TRBV15, the J gene TRBJ2-6; D might be TRBD2 (7 bases). Trimming stripped 5 bases from V and 2 bases from J, with 19 bases between. This CDR3 is 18 amino acids long. The germline gives CDR1 LNHNV, CDR2 YYDKDF (reference sequence). The CDR3 sequence is CATSPRSRGLPGANVLTF. DNA of the CDR3: TGTGCCACCAGCCCCCGGTCCAGGGGACTACCTGGGGCCAACGTCCTGACTTTC. Based on the CDR3 plus reference TRBV15 and TRBJ2-6, the full variable domain is DAMVIQNPRYQVTQFGKPVTLSCSQTLNHNVMYWYQQKSSQAPKLLFHYYDKDFNNEADTPDNFQSRRPNTSFCFLDIRSPGLGDTAMYLCATSPRSRGLPGANVLTFGAGSRLTVL.

The J gene is TRBJ2-1, the V gene TRBV5-1; 9 nucleotides agree with TRBD1. The CDR3 loop spans 14 amino acids. CDR1 is SGHRS and CDR2 is YFSETQ in the germline V gene. J was trimmed by 4 bases and V by 6 bases; bases with no gene match: 5. Here the CDR3 DNA reads TGCGCCAGCAAAAGGACAGGGGTGTACAATGAGCAGTTCTTC. Translated, it gives CASKRTGVYNEQFF.

The table lists this clone with a count of one. The J gene is TRBJ1-5, the V gene TRBV27, with D possibly matching TRBD1 (5 bases). This CDR3 comprises 14 residues. Deletions cut 6 bases from V and 5 bases from J, with 14 bases between. The germline CDR1 and CDR2 sequences are MNHEY and SMNVEV (reference sequence). In nucleotides, the CDR3 is TGTGCCAGCAGGATGTGGGGGAGGGATCAGCCCCAGCATTTT. Translated, it gives CASRMWGRDQPQHF.

The chain joins TRBV14 to TRBJ1-1; D gene ambiguous. Germline V lookup: CDR1 SGHDN, CDR2 FVKESK. Between the trimmed V and J ends, which lost 6 bases and 6 bases, there was a span of 17 bases. The CDR3 runs to 14 residues. The CDR3 DNA follows: TGTGCCAGCAGATTCATAAGAGGTTCGGCTGAAGCTTTCTTT. Encoded protein: CASRFIRGSAEAFF.

The chain employs TRBV18 and TRBJ1-1; the D gene is possibly TRBD1 (6 bases). Germline CDR1 KGHSH, CDR2 LQKENI. Trimming took 4 bases from V and 4 from J, leaving 22 bases between them. CDR3 size: 17 residues. The CDR3 is CASSLSMITGLGTEAFF. The CDR3 DNA follows: TGTGCCAGCTCACTTTCAATGATAACAGGGTTGGGCACTGAAGCTTTCTTT.

This CDR3 is CASSAAGQGFYEQYF. The CDR3 nucleotides are TGTGCCAGCAGTGCCGCGGGACAGGGCTTCTACGAGCAGTACTTC. The chain is built from TRBV6-1 and TRBJ2-7; 9 nucleotides align to TRBD1. The germline V gene encodes CDR1 MNHNS and CDR2 SASEGT. This CDR3 region has 15 residues. Unmatched junction bases numbered 7, after V lost 4 bases and J lost 3 bases.

The CDR3 nucleotides are TGTGCCAGCAGTTACGGAGCGAAGAGCACAGATACGCAGTATTTT. It encodes CASSYGAKSTDTQYF. V is TRBV6-5 and J is TRBJ2-3; D gene ambiguous. The CDR3 consists of 15 residues. V was shortened by 2 bases and J by 0 bases, with 9 bases between the two germline ends. CDR1 MNHEY and CDR2 SVGAGI come from the germline V gene.

V usage is TRBV7-2 and J usage is TRBJ1-2; 7 nucleotides line up with TRBD1. J lost 5 bases, V lost 4 bases, and 13 bases had no gene match. CDR3 size: 16 residues. Germline V gene sequence: CDR1 SGHTA, CDR2 FQGNSA. In DNA, the CDR3 is TGTGCCAGCAGCTCTCGTGCCGGGACAGCGGTATATGGCTACACCTTC. This codes for CASSSRAGTAVYGYTF.

V is TRBV9 and J is TRBJ2-3; 13 bases fit TRBD2. This CDR3 is built from 16 residues. CDR1 and CDR2 from the germline V gene are SGDLS and YYNGEE. V dropped 4 bases and J dropped 4; count of bases not matched to a gene: 6. CDR3 bases: TGTGCCAGCAGCATCGGGACTAGCGGGGACTCAGATACGCAGTATTTT. Residues: CASSIGTSGDSDTQYF.

In nucleotides, the CDR3 is TGTGCCAGCTCCCGGACTAGTTTAGAGACCCAGTACTTC. It yields the protein CASSRTSLETQYF. The chain recombines TRBV18 with TRBJ2-5; 7 bases align to TRBD2. This CDR3 contains 13 residues. Per germline, CDR1 KGHSH and CDR2 LQKENI. V was pared by 6 bases and J by 4 bases, with 5 bases of the junction left unmatched.